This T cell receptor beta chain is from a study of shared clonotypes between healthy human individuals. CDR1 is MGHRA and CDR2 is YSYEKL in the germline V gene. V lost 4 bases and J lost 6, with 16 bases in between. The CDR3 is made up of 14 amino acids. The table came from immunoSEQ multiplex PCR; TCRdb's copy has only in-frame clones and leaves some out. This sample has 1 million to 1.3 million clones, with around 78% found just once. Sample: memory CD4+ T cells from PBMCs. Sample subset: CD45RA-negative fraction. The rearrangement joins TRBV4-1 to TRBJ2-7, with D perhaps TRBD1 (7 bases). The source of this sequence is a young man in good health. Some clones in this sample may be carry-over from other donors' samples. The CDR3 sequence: CASSRGETGPEQYF. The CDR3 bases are TGCGCCAGCAGCCGGGGGGAGACAGGGCCCGAGCAGTACTTC.